The subject of this entry is one TCR beta chain. Its antigen is currently unknown. The PCR ran on 60 Vbeta and 13 Jbeta primers. Profiling relied on immunoSEQ multiplex PCR, and the TCRdb table lists in-frame clones only, not all of them. Of about 150,000 clones in the sample, around 80% were seen once. This sample was taken from a study of cytomegalovirus exposure and HLA in healthy donors. As for the study in general: The roughly 100 million unique TCR beta sequences, from about 179 million T cells, were found by an earlier analysis. Study observations and caveats: In a later analysis, donors in an Asian-associated ancestry cluster reportedly had fewer N-insertions in productive TCRs than the cohort mean. In a later analysis, across HLA loci, associated TCR counts were highest for DRB1, lowest for HLA-C.

This CDR3 is built from 15 residues. From germline, CDR1 is MNHEY and CDR2 SMNVEV (reference sequence). Losses at the gene ends were 5 bases for V and 6 bases for J; bases not matched to a gene: 13. What was sequenced was PBMCs. This sequence was found in a man aged 18 to 29 in good health and CMV-seronegative. The chain couples TRBV27 to TRBJ2-7; 7 nucleotides match TRBD1. The CDR3 nucleotides are TGTGCCAGCAGTCGCCGACTGGGACAGAGGGCCGAGCAGTACTTC. Protein sequence: CASSRRLGQRAEQYF.